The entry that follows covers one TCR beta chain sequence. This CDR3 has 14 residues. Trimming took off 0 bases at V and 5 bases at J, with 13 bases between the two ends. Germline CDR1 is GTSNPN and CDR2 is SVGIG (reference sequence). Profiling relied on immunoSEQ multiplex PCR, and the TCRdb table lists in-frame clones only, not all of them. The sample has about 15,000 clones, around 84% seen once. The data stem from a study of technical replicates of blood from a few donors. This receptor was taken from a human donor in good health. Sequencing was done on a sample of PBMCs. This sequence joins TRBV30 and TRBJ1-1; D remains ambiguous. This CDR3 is CAWSVPGSGTEAFF. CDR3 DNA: TGTGCCTGGAGTGTACCCGGGTCCGGGACTGAAGCTTTCTTT.